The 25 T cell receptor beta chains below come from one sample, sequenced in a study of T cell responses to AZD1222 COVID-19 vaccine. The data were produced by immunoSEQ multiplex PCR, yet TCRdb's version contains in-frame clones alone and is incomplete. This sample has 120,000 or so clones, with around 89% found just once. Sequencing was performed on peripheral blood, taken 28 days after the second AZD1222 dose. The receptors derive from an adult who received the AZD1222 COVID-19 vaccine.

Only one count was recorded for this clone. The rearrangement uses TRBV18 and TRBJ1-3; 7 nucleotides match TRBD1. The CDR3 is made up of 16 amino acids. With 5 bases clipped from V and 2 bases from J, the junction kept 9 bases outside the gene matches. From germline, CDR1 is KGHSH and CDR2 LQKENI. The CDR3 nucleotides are TGTGCCAGCTCAATCTTTAAAGGGGGCCCTGGAAACACCATATATTTT. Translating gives CASSIFKGGPGNTIYF.

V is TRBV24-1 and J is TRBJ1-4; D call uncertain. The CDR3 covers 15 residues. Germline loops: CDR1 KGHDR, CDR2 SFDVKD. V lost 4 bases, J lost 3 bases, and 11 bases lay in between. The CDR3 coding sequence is TGTGCCACCAGTGACCCCGCTGATCCTAATGAAAAACTGTTTTTT. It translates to CATSDPADPNEKLFF.

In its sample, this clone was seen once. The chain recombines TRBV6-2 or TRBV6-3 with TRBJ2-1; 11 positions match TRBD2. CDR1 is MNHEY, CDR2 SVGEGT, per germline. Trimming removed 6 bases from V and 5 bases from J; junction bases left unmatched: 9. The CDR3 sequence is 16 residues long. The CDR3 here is CASSQLAGGPDNEQFF. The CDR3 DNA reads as TGTGCCAGCAGCCAATTAGCGGGGGGGCCGGACAATGAGCAGTTCTTC.

CDR3 in DNA: TGTGCCAGCAGTACCGGGACAGGGGATGGCGAGCAGTACTTC. This translates into CASSTGTGDGEQYF. V usage is TRBV27 and J usage is TRBJ2-7, with 10 bases that match TRBD1. The CDR3 totals 14 residues. Germline CDR1 is MNHEY and CDR2 is SMNVEV (reference sequence). V gave up 5 bases and J gave up 6 bases; unmatched junction bases: 7.

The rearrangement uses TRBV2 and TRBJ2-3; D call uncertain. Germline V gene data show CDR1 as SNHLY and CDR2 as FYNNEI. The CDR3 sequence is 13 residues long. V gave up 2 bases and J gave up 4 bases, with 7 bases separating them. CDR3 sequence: CASSESPPDTQYF. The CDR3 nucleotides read TGTGCCAGCAGTGAATCCCCTCCAGATACGCAGTATTTT.

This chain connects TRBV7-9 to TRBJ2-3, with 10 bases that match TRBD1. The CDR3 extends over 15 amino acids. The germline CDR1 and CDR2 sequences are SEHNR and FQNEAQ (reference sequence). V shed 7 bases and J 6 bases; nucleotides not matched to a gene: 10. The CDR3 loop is CASTEGTGEVDTQYF. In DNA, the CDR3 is TGTGCCAGCACCGAAGGGACAGGGGAGGTGGATACGCAGTATTTT.

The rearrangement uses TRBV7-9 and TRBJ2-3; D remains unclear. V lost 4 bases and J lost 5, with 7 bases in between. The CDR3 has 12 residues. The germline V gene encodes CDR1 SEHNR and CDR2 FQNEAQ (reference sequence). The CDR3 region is CASSSSGDTQYF. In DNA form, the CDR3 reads TGTGCCAGCAGCTCTTCGGGAGATACGCAGTATTTT. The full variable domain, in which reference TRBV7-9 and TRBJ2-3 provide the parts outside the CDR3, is DTGVSQNPRHKITKRGQNVTFRCDPISEHNRLYWYRQTLGQGPEFLTYFQNEAQLEKSRLLSDRFSAERPKGSFSTLEIQRTEQGDSAMYLCASSSSGDTQYFGPGTRLTVL.

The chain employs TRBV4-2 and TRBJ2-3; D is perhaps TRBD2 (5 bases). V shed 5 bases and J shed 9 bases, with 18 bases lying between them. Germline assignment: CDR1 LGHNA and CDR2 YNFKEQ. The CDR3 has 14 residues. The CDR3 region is CASSKPPGVTTQYF. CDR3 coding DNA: TGTGCCAGCAGCAAACCGCCCGGGGTCACAACGCAGTATTTT.

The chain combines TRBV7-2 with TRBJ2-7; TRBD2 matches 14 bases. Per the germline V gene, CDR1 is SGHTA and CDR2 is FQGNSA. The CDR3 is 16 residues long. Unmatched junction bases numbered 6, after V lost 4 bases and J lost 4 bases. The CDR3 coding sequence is TGTGCCAGCAGCTCTGGGACTAGCGGGAGATGGTACGAGCAGTACTTC. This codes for CASSSGTSGRWYEQYF.

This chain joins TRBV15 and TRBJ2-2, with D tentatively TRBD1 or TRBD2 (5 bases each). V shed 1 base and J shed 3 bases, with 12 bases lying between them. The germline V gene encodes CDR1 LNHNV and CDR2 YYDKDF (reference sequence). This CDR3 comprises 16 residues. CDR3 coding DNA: TGTGCCACCAGCAGAGCCGGGACGACTTACACCGGGGAGCTGTTTTTT. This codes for CATSRAGTTYTGELFF.

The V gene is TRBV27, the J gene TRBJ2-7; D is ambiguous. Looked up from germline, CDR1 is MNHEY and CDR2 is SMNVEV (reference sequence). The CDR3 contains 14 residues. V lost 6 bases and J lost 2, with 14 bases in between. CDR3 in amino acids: CASRPGAPPYEQYF. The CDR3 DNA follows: TGTGCCAGCAGACCAGGAGCGCCCCCCTACGAGCAGTACTTC.

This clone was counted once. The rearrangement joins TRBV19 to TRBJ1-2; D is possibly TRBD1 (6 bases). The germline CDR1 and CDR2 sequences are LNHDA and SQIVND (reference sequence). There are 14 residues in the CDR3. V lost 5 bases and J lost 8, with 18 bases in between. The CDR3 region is CASSPWNRVEGYTF. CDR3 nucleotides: TGTGCCAGTAGTCCCTGGAACAGGGTCGAGGGCTACACCTTC.

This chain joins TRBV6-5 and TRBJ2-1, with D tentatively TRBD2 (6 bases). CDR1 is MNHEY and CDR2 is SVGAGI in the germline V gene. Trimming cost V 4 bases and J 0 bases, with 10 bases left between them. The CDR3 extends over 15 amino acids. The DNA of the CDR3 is TGTGCCAGCAGTTTTAGGAGGGGCTCCTACAATGAGCAGTTCTTC. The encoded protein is CASSFRRGSYNEQFF.

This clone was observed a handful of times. In nucleotides, the CDR3 is TGTGCCAGCAGTTTGACGGGAGCGGCAGATACGCAGTATTTT. This codes for CASSLTGAADTQYF. The rearrangement uses TRBV28 and TRBJ2-3, with a weak D call TRBD2 (6 bases). CDR1 is MDHEN, CDR2 SYDVKM, per germline. The CDR3 sequence is 14 residues long. V lost 3 bases and J lost 4, with 11 bases in between.

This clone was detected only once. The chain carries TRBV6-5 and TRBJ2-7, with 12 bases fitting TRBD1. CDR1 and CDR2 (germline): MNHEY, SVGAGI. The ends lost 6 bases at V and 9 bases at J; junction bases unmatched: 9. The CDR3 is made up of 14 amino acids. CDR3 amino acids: CASSSGTGGIGQYF. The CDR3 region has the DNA TGTGCCAGCAGCTCCGGGACAGGGGGCATAGGGCAGTACTTC.

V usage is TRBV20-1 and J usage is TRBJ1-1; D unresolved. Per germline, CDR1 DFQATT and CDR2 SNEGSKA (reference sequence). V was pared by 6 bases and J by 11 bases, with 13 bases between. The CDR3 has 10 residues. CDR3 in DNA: TGCAGTGCCAGCTCGGGTGGGGCTTTCTTT. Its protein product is CSASSGGAFF.

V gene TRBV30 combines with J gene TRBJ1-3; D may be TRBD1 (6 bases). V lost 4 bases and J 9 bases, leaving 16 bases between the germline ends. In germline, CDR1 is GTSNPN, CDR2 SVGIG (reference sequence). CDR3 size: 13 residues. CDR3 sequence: CAWNLGGRGTIYF. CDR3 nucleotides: TGTGCCTGGAATTTAGGGGGTCGGGGCACCATATATTTT.

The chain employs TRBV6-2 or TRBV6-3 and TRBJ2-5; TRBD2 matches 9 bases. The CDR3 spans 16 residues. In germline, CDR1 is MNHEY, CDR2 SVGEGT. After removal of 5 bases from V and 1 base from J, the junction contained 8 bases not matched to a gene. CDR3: CASSPTGLAVQETQYF. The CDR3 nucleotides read TGTGCCAGCAGTCCCACGGGACTAGCTGTCCAAGAGACCCAGTACTTC.

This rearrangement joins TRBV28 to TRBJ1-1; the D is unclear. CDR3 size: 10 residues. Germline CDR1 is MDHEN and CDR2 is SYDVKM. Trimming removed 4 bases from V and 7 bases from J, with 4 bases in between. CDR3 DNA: TGTGCCAGCAGTTATGGTGAAGCTTTCTTT. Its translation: CASSYGEAFF.

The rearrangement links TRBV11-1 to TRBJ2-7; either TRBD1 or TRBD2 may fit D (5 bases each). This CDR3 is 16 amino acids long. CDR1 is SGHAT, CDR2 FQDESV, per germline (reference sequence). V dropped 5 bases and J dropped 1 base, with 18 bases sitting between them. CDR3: CASSILPGRTSYEQYF. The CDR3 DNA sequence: TGTGCCAGCAGCATATTGCCGGGACGTACTTCCTACGAGCAGTACTTC.

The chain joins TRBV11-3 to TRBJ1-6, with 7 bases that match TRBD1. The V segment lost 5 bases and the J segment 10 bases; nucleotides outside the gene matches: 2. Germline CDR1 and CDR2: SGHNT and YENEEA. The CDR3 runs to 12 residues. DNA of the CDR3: TGTGCCAGCAGCGGGACAGACTCACCCCTCCACTTT. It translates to CASSGTDSPLHF.

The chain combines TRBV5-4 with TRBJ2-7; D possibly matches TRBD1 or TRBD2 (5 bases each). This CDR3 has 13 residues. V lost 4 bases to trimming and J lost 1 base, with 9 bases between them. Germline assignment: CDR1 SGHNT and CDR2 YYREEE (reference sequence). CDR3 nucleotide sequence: TGTGCCAGCAGCCGGGACGGATCCTACGAGCAGTACTTC. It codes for CASSRDGSYEQYF.

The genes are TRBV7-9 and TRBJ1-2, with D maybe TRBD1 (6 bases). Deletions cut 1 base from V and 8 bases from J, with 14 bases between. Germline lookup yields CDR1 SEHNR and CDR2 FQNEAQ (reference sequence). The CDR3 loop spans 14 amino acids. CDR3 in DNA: TGTGCCAGCAGCTTAGAGGGGGTGCGAGGAGGCTACACCTTC. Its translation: CASSLEGVRGGYTF.

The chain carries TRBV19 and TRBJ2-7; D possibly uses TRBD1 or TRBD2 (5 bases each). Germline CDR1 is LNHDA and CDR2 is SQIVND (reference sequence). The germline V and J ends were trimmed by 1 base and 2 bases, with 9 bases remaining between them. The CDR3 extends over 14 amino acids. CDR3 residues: CASSIGGAAYEQYF. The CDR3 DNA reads TGTGCCAGTAGTATAGGAGGGGCGGCCTACGAGCAGTACTTC.

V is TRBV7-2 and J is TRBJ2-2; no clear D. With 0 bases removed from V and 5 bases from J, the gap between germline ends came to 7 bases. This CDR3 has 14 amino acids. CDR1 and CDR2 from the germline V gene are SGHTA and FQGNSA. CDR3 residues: CASSLAGVTGELFF. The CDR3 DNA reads TGTGCCAGCAGCTTAGCTGGGGTTACCGGGGAGCTGTTTTTT. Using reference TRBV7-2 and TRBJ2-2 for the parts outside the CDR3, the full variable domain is GAGVSQSPSNKVTEKGKDVELRCDPISGHTALYWYRQSLGQGLEFLIYFQGNSAPDKSGLPSDRFSAERTGGSVSTLTIQRTQQEDSAVYLCASSLAGVTGELFFGEGSRLTVL.